The 26 T cell receptor beta chains given below trace back to one sample, sequenced in a study of T cell repertoires in cytomegalovirus infection. Via MiXCR, TCRdb re-called the reads, giving one row per CDR3 protein. Of about 680,000 distinct CDR3 sequences in the sample, approximately 24% were seen once. What was sequenced was CD8+ T cells from PBMCs. These receptors came from a human donor in good health (CMV status not recorded). Some clones in this sample may be carry-over from other donors' samples.

This clonotype was detected a few times. CDR3 coding DNA: TGTGCCAGCAGCTCCCCCTTGGAGGGGGCGCGTGAGACCCAGTACTTC. This gives the protein CASSSPLEGARETQYF. The chain uses TRBV7-8 and TRBJ2-5; a weak D match, TRBD1 (7 bases). The V and J ends lost 4 bases and 5 bases respectively, with 20 bases between them. The CDR3 consists of 16 residues. Germline V CDR1 and CDR2: SGHVS, FQNEAQ.

This chain links TRBV7-4 with TRBJ2-7; 7 nucleotides match TRBD1. Germline V gene lookup returns CDR1 SGHVT and CDR2 SQSDAQ. The ends lost 3 bases at V and 2 bases at J; junction bases unmatched: 4. CDR3 length: 14 amino acids. CDR3 sequence reads: CASSFDRVTYEQYF. The CDR3 DNA reads TGTGCCAGCAGCTTTGACAGGGTAACCTACGAGCAGTACTTC.

This clonotype was seen at least ten times. V gene TRBV5-6 combines with J gene TRBJ2-2, with D unresolved. The CDR3 is 15 residues long. The V gene lost 0 bases and the J gene lost 2 bases, with 8 bases spanning the gap. In germline, CDR1 is SGHDT, CDR2 YYEEEE. CDR3 protein: CASSLVLSNTGELFF. Written as DNA, the CDR3 is TGTGCCAGCAGCTTGGTCCTCAGCAACACCGGGGAGCTGTTTTTT.

J is TRBJ1-1 and V is TRBV7-9; D is undetermined. CDR3 length: 13 amino acids. Germline V CDR1 and CDR2: SEHNR, FQNEAQ (reference sequence). Trimming shortened V by 5 bases and J by 1 base, and 8 bases separated the two germline ends. CDR3 in DNA: TGTGCCAGCAGCCCTATCCCGAACACTGAAGCTTTCTTT. As protein: CASSPIPNTEAFF.

This clonotype was counted only a few times. V gene TRBV28 combines with J gene TRBJ2-5; 11 nucleotides match TRBD2. CDR3 size: 17 residues. Germline CDR1 reads MDHEN; CDR2 reads SYDVKM. The junction had 8 bases not matched to a gene; V was cut back by 4 bases and J by 1 base. CDR3 protein: CASSSLTSGVVQETQYF. The CDR3 DNA follows: TGTGCCAGCAGTTCCCTGACTAGCGGGGTCGTCCAAGAGACCCAGTACTTC.

The rearrangement links TRBV28 to TRBJ1-5, with TRBD1 as a possible D gene (6 bases). Germline loops: CDR1 MDHEN, CDR2 SYDVKM. The CDR3 is made up of 14 amino acids. Between the trimmed V and J ends, which lost 6 bases and 2 bases, there was a span of 11 bases. The chain's CDR3 is CASRFYRGNQPQHF. The DNA of the CDR3 is TGTGCCAGCAGGTTCTACAGGGGCAATCAGCCCCAGCATTTT.

This clonotype was recorded a few times. The chain is built from TRBV11-2 and TRBJ2-3; D gene unclear. This CDR3 spans 16 amino acids. The V gene's germline CDR1 is SGHAT and CDR2 FQNNGV. Trimming cost V 1 base and J 0 bases, with 11 bases left between them. Here the CDR3 DNA reads TGTGCCAGCAGCTTAGTTTCCACAGCTAGCACAGATACGCAGTATTTT. This encodes CASSLVSTASTDTQYF.

This clonotype was observed a single time. The gene calls are TRBV27 and TRBJ2-5; 7 positions match TRBD1. The length of the CDR3 is 14 residues. Trimming cost V 8 bases and J 2 bases; bases outside gene matches: 8. The V gene's germline CDR1 is MNHEY and CDR2 SMNVEV (reference sequence). The CDR3: CASSTAGGQETQYF. CDR3 in DNA: TGTGCCAGCTCTACGGCAGGGGGACAAGAGACCCAGTACTTC.

This clonotype has only a few counts. For the CDR3, the DNA is TGTGCCAGCAGTTCAAGACAGGCGGTGGAGGACATTCAGTACTTC. Translating gives CASSSRQAVEDIQYF. This rearrangement joins TRBV6-2 or TRBV6-3 to TRBJ2-4; maybe TRBD1 (6 bases). Trimming removed 4 bases from V and 8 bases from J, with 18 bases in between. CDR1 is MNHEY and CDR2 is SVGEGT in the germline V gene. There are 15 residues in the CDR3.

The chain has TRBV20-1 and TRBJ1-2; D is perhaps TRBD1 (5 bases). V was trimmed by 0 bases and J by 5 bases, leaving 16 bases between them. This CDR3 has 15 amino acids. CDR1 is DFQATT, CDR2 SNEGSKA, per germline (reference sequence). CDR3 bases: TGCAGTGCTAGAGACCAGGGAGGGTTTGGGTATGGCTACACCTTC. As protein: CSARDQGGFGYGYTF.

The chain has TRBV10-3 and TRBJ1-2; unclear D gene. Germline loops: CDR1 ENHRY, CDR2 SYGVKD. The CDR3 length is 13 residues. Trimming removed 3 bases at V and 6 bases at J, with 11 bases between. The CDR3 region is CAISELGSDGYTF. In nucleotides, the CDR3 is TGTGCCATCAGTGAATTGGGGAGCGATGGCTACACCTTC.

V gene TRBV9 combines with J gene TRBJ2-3, with 14 bases aligning to TRBD2. Germline values: CDR1 SGDLS, CDR2 YYNGEE. The ends lost 7 bases at V and 3 bases at J; junction bases unmatched: 7. This CDR3 region has 16 residues. CDR3 DNA: TGTGCCAGCGGACAGACTAGCGGGGGGGTGACAGATACGCAGTATTTT. Translating gives CASGQTSGGVTDTQYF.

This clonotype came up many times. The CDR3 region is CASTLTGGDETQYF. CDR3 DNA sequence: TGTGCCAGCACTCTGACAGGGGGAGACGAGACCCAGTACTTC. J is TRBJ2-5 and V is TRBV27; 9 nucleotides agree with TRBD1. Germline V CDR1 and CDR2: MNHEY, SMNVEV (reference sequence). Losses at the gene ends were 7 bases for V and 5 bases for J; bases not matched to a gene: 8. This CDR3 contains 14 residues.

This clonotype was seen only a few times. This chain joins TRBV5-1 and TRBJ1-1; possible D gene TRBD1, 6 bases. From germline, CDR1 is SGHRS and CDR2 YFSETQ. Trimming removed 5 bases from V and 1 base from J, with 30 bases in between. This CDR3 has 20 residues. The CDR3 here is CASRNRDTYPGHEANTEAFF. The DNA of the CDR3 is TGCGCCAGCAGAAACCGGGACACATACCCGGGACACGAAGCGAACACTGAAGCTTTCTTT.

The chain has TRBV28 and TRBJ1-1; D remains unclear. The germline CDR1 and CDR2 sequences are MDHEN and SYDVKM. This CDR3 contains 14 residues. V was trimmed by 1 base and J by 0 bases, leaving 6 bases between them. The CDR3 loop reads CASSLFSVNTEAFF. CDR3 bases: TGTGCCAGCAGTTTATTTTCAGTGAACACTGAAGCTTTCTTT.

V is TRBV6-6 and J is TRBJ2-5; possibly TRBD2 for D (5 bases). CDR3 length: 12 amino acids. Germline CDR1 MNHNY, CDR2 SVGAGI (reference sequence). V was cut by 8 bases and J by 2 bases, with 9 bases left in between. This CDR3 reads CASRSGQETQYF. For the CDR3, the DNA is TGTGCCAGCCGGTCGGGGCAAGAGACCCAGTACTTC.

The V call is TRBV7-6, the J call TRBJ1-2; D gene uncertain. V shed 1 base and J shed 7 bases, with 10 bases lying between them. Germline V CDR1 and CDR2: SGHVS, FNYEAQ. The CDR3 is made up of 13 amino acids. CDR3 residues: CASSLEVVLGYTF. CDR3 DNA: TGTGCCAGCAGCTTAGAAGTAGTTCTTGGCTACACCTTC.

The chain recombines TRBV7-8 with TRBJ2-7; TRBD2 might be the D (5 bases). The germline V gene encodes CDR1 SGHVS and CDR2 FQNEAQ. This CDR3 is built from 16 residues. V shed 5 bases and J shed 3 bases, with 20 bases lying between them. CDR3 residues: CASSVEGYPRDYEQYF. DNA for the CDR3: TGTGCCAGCAGCGTAGAGGGCTACCCTCGCGACTACGAGCAGTACTTC.

A word on this clonotype: It is unclear where the CDR3 begins or ends on the DNA, so no DNA is shown, and the CDR3 is as TCRdb lists it. The chain links TRBV7-9 to TRBJ1-5; TRBD1, the D gene given by the table, was not confirmed from the DNA. With termini counted, the CDR3 has 14 amino acids. CDR1 and CDR2 (germline): SEHNR, FQNEAQ (reference sequence). The CDR3 is CASSSSTGAQPQHF.

The chain's CDR3 is CATSVWSAEANTGELFF. CDR3 DNA: TGTGCCACCAGTGTCTGGTCAGCAGAGGCGAACACCGGGGAGCTGTTTTTT. The chain uses TRBV24-1 and TRBJ2-2; D not resolved. CDR1 and CDR2 (germline): KGHDR, SFDVKD. The CDR3 runs 17 residues. With 5 bases removed from V and 0 bases from J, the gap between germline ends came to 15 bases.

This clonotype was seen more than once but under ten times. This sequence joins TRBV29-1 and TRBJ2-3; 10 bases align to TRBD2. The CDR3 sequence is 13 residues long. J was trimmed by 6 bases and V by 7 bases; bases with no gene match: 7. CDR1 and CDR2 (germline): SQVTM, ANQGSEA. The CDR3 sequence: CSALGLAVDTQYF. The CDR3 DNA reads TGCAGCGCTCTCGGACTAGCGGTGGATACGCAGTATTTT.

The chain has TRBV27 and TRBJ2-1; D is uncertain. The V gene's germline CDR1 is MNHEY and CDR2 SMNVEV (reference sequence). The CDR3 has 14 amino acids. V lost 3 bases to trimming and J lost 8 bases, with 14 bases between them. CDR3 DNA: TGTGCCAGCAGTTTTTCCATCGGAGTTGATGAGCAGTTCTTC. Its protein product is CASSFSIGVDEQFF.

V and J are TRBV14 and TRBJ2-2, with 9 bases matching TRBD2. The germline gives CDR1 SGHDN, CDR2 FVKESK. After removal of 1 base from V and 3 bases from J, the junction contained 9 bases not matched to a gene. The CDR3 is made up of 18 amino acids. Written as DNA, the CDR3 is TGTGCCAGCAGCCAAGTGGCAATAGCGGGGGTTTACACCGGGGAGCTGTTTTTT. Encoded protein: CASSQVAIAGVYTGELFF. Using reference TRBV14 and TRBJ2-2 for the parts outside the CDR3, the full variable domain is EAGVTQFPSHSVIEKGQTVTLRCDPISGHDNLYWYRRVMGKEIKFLLHFVKESKQDESGMPNNRFLAERTGGTYSTLKVQPAELEDSGVYFCASSQVAIAGVYTGELFFGEGSRLTVL.

The sample holds a few counts of this clonotype. V usage is TRBV7-6 and J usage is TRBJ2-7; D not certain. The germline V gene has CDR1 SGHVS and CDR2 FNYEAQ. Trimming removed 5 bases at V and 2 bases at J, with 16 bases between. The CDR3 covers 15 residues. CDR3 nucleotide sequence: TGTGCCAGCAGCGCATATATCGGAGCCACCTACGAGCAGTACTTC. Protein: CASSAYIGATYEQYF.

The V and J genes are TRBV4-2 and TRBJ2-2; TRBD2 matches at 8 bases. Germline assignment: CDR1 LGHNA and CDR2 YNFKEQ. V dropped 0 bases and J dropped 0; count of bases not matched to a gene: 3. The CDR3 runs to 17 residues. CDR3 in amino acids: CASSQDPAGANTGELFF. In nucleotides, the CDR3 is TGTGCCAGCAGCCAAGACCCAGCGGGGGCGAACACCGGGGAGCTGTTTTTT.

This clonotype was seen a handful of times. The chain has TRBV19 and TRBJ2-5; TRBD2 might be the D (6 bases). The CDR3 is 14 residues long. Germline V gene lookup returns CDR1 LNHDA and CDR2 SQIVND (reference sequence). Trimming took 6 bases from V and 2 from J, leaving 13 bases between them. The CDR3 spells CASSPPEGQETQYF. The CDR3 bases are TGTGCCAGTAGCCCGCCGGAGGGGCAAGAGACCCAGTACTTC.